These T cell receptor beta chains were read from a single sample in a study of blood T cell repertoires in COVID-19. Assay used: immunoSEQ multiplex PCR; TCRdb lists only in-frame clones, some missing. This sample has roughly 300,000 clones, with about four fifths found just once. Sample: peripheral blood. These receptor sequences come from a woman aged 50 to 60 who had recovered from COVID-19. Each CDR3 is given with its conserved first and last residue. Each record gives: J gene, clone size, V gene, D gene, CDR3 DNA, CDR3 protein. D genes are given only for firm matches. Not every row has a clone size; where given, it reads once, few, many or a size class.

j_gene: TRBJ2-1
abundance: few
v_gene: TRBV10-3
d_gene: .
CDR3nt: TGTGCCATCAGTGGCGTTAGGGGGGGAAATTACAATGAGCAGTTCTTC
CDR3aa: CAISGVRGGNYNEQFF

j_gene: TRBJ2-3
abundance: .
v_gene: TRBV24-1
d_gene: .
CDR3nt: TGTGCCACCAGTGATTCAGCTGGGGCTTTCACAGATACGCAGTATTTT
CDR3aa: CATSDSAGAFTDTQYF

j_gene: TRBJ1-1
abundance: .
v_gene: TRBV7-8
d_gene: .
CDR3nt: TGTGCCAGCAGCACCAACTACGGCGGGGAGCTGAACACTGAAGCTTTCTTT
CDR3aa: CASSTNYGGELNTEAFF

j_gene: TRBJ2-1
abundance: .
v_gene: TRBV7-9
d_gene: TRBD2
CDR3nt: TGTGCCAGCAGCCTCCACCTGACTAGCGGGAAAACTAATGAGCAGTTCTTC
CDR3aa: CASSLHLTSGKTNEQFF

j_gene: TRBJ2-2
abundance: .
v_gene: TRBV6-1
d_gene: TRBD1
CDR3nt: TGTGCCAGCAGTGAAGCGGGTGGTTTAGGGGGCGCGGGCGGGGAGCTGTTTTTT
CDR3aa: CASSEAGGLGGAGGELFF

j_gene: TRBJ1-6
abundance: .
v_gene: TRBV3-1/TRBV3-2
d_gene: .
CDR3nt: TGTGCCAGCAGCCAAGGAGGGGGGGATAATTCACCCCTCCACTTT
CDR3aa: CASSQGGGDNSPLHF

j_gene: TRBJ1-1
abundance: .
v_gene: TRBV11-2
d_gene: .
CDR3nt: TGTGCCAGCAGCTTAGCAGGGGCTGAAGCTTTCTTT
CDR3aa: CASSLAGAEAFF

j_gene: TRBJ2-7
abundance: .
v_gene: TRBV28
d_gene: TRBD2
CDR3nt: TGTGCCAGCACCACTAGCGGGGGGGTGTTTTACGAGCAGTACTTC
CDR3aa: CASTTSGGVFYEQYF

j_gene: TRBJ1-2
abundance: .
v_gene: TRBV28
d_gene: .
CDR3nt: TGTGCCAGCAGTCCGAGGGGGTGGGGCTACACCTTC
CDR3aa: CASSPRGWGYTF

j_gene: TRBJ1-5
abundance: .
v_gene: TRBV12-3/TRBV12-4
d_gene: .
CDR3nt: TGTGCCAGCAGCCTCAGGGGCAATCAGCCCCAGCATTTT
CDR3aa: CASSLRGNQPQHF

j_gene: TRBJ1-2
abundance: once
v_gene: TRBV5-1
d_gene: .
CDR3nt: TGCGCCAGCAGCCCGACGAGCGAAGGCTACACCTTC
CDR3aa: CASSPTSEGYTF

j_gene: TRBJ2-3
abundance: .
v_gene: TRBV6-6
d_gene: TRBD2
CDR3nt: TGTGCCAGCAGTCGACTAGCGGGAGGCCGTAGCACAGATACGCAGTATTTT
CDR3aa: CASSRLAGGRSTDTQYF

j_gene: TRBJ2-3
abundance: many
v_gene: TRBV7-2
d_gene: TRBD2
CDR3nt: TGTGCCAGCAGCTTAGGGCTAGCGGGAAAGTTTGGCACAGATACGCAGTATTTT
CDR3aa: CASSLGLAGKFGTDTQYF

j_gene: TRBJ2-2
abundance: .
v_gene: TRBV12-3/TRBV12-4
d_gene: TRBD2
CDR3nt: TGTGCCAGCAGGCTAGGGACTAGCAGCGAGCTGTTTTTT
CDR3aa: CASRLGTSSELFF

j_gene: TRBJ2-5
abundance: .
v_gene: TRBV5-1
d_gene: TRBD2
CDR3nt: TGCGCCAGCAGTTTTAGCGGGGTACAAGAGACCCAGTACTTC
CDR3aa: CASSFSGVQETQYF

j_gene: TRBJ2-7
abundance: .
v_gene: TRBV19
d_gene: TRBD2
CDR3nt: TGTGCCAGTAGTATGAGGGGAGGGCCATCCTACGAGCAGTACTTC
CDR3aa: CASSMRGGPSYEQYF

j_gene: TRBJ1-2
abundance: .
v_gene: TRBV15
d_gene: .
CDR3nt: TGTGCCACCAGCAGAGATCAGGGGTCCTATGGCTACACCTTC
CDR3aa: CATSRDQGSYGYTF

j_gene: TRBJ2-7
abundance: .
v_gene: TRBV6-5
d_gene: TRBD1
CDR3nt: TGTGCCAGCAGCCCGACAGGGCTCGAGCAGTACTTC
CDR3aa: CASSPTGLEQYF

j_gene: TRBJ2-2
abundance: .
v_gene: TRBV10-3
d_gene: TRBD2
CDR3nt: TGTGCCACCTCTCCTAGCGGGGGCCAGAACACCGGGGAGCTGTTTTTT
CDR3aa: CATSPSGGQNTGELFF

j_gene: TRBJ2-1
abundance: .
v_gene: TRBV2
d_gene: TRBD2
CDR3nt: TGTGCCAGCAGGGGACTAGCGGGCGGCAATGAGCAGTTCTTC
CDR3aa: CASRGLAGGNEQFF

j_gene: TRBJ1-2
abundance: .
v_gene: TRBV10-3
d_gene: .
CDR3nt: TGTGCCATCGCCGACGGGTATGGCTACACCTTC
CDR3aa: CAIADGYGYTF

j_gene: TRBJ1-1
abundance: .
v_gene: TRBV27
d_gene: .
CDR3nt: TGTGCCAGCAGTTTCCGAGGGAACACTGAAGCTTTCTTT
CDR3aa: CASSFRGNTEAFF

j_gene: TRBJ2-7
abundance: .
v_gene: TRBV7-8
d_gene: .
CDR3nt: TGTGCCAGCAGCTTAGTTGTTCTAAGCTACGAGCAGTACTTC
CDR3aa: CASSLVVLSYEQYF

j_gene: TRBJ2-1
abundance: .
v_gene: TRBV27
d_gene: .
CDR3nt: TGTGCCAGCAGTTTAACCTCTGGGACATTTATCGATGAGCAGTTCTTC
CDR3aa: CASSLTSGTFIDEQFF

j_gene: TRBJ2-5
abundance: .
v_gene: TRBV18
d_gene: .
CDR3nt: TGTGCCAGCTCACGGGGCGACAGCCAAAGGGAGACCCAGTACTTC
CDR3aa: CASSRGDSQRETQYF

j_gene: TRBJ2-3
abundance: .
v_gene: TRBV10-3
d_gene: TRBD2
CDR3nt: TGTGCCATCAGTGAAGGGAAACCCGGGACTAGCGGGAGTGGGGATACGCAGTATTTT
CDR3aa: CAISEGKPGTSGSGDTQYF

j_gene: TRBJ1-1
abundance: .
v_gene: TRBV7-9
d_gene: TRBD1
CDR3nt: TGTGCCAGCAGCTCAGGGGGAATGCCTGAAGCTTTCTTT
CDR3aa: CASSSGGMPEAFF

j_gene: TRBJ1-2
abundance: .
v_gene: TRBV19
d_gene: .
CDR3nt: TGTGCCAGTAGTATCCAGCAGGGCCCCTATGGCTACACCTTC
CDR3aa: CASSIQQGPYGYTF

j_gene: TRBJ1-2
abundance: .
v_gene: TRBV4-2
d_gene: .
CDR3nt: TGTGCCAGCAGCCAAGATAAAAGGAGCCAGGGATCTGATGGCTACACCTTC
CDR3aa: CASSQDKRSQGSDGYTF

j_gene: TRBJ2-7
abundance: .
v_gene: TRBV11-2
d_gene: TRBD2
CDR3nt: TGTGCCAGCAGCTTAGTCGGAGCGGGGGGATACGAGCAGTACTTC
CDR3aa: CASSLVGAGGYEQYF

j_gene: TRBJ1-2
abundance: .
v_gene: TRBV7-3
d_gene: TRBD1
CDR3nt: TGTGCCAGCAGCACGGGACAGGGAGTTGACTACACCTTC
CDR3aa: CASSTGQGVDYTF